This T cell receptor (beta chain) is drawn from a study of vaccination and CD4 T cells after COVID-19. About the study: Six males and four females, two of them Hispanic, were enrolled as convalescents. Each of the control cultures got a CEFX pool, an HIV-1 Nef pool, or no peptide.

Indicated treatment: approximately nine-day PBMC culture with coronavirus spike peptide pools or control peptides (ViraFEST assay). Sequencing of the DNA from cultured CD4+ T cells was carried out with the Oncomine TCR Beta short-read assay. TCRdb fed the PCR reads into MiXCR, producing one record per CDR3 protein. This repertoire shows 20,000 to 25,000 distinct CDR3 sequences, about 40% found once; its top ten account for 5%. This clonotype was seen only a few times. Its antigen is not known. Trimming removed 0 bases at V and 4 bases at J, with 9 bases between. The CDR3 consists of 14 residues. In germline, CDR1 is LNHNV, CDR2 YYDKDF (reference sequence).

The material sequenced was CD4+ T cells from blood, cultured in vitro, taken before SARS-CoV-2 vaccination. The TCR was taken from a human donor who had recovered from COVID-19. The chain links TRBV15 to TRBJ1-1; possible D gene TRBD1, 5 bases. The CDR3, as DNA: TGTGCCACCAGCAGAGATCTGAGGGGCACTGAAGCTTTCTTT. This sequence encodes CATSRDLRGTEAFF.